This record looks at one T cell receptor beta chain sequence and its context. Its antigen remains unknown. The sample belongs to a study of shared clonotypes between healthy human individuals. General study points: Non-shared clonotypes had lower generation probabilities than clonotypes shared by all four sorted-subset donors. Rarefaction curves obtained for sorted subsets showed sequencing incomplete despite large depth.

Assay execution proceeded at the deep level. Evenly divided among several immunoSEQ plates was the genomic DNA of each subset. Produced via immunoSEQ multiplex PCR; TCRdb's table is partial and in-frame only. Among 2 million to 2.5 million clones listed, around 95% were seen once. V was pared by 5 bases and J by 2 bases, with 15 bases of the junction left unmatched. The CDR3 runs 20 residues. Germline CDR1 and CDR2: SGHTS and YDEGEE. Sequencing input: naive CD4+ T cells sorted from blood. Subset reported: CD45RA+ positively selected. The sequence came from a man between 18 and 29 years old in good health. The chain has TRBV5-8 and TRBJ2-1; 14 nucleotides line up with TRBD2. DNA of the CDR3: TGTGCCAGCAGGTCTCCTACCGGGACTAGCGGGAGAGGGCCCTACAATGAGCAGTTCTTC. It yields the protein CASRSPTGTSGRGPYNEQFF.